This passage covers 24 T cell receptor beta chains from one sample sequenced in a study of T cell clonality in common variable immunodeficiency. Here immunoSEQ multiplex PCR was the method, and the copy in TCRdb shows in-frame clones only, minus some. Found here are about 74,000 clones, no singletons; the ten largest cover 0.8%. The sequenced sample consisted of peripheral blood mononuclear cells. These receptors all stem from a person aged 18-70 years in good health.

This clone has ten or more counts. From the germline J gene comes the end of the CDR3, since the read stops 3 residues before it. V usage is TRBV30 and J usage is TRBJ2-3; 7 positions agree with TRBD1. The germline gives CDR1 GTSNPN, CDR2 SVGIG (reference sequence). The CDR3 length is 12 residues. V lost 3 bases, J lost 6 bases, and 3 bases stayed unmatched. The CDR3 here is CAWRTGRDTQYF. The CDR3 bases that were read are TGTGCCTGGAGGACAGGGCGGGATACG.

This clone was counted many times. Coverage ceases 3 residues before the CDR3 finishes, and the germline J gene fills in the end. The chain has TRBV29-1 and TRBJ2-7, with TRBD1 matching over 8 bases. The J segment lost 6 bases and the V segment lost 7 bases, leaving 11 bases of the junction unmatched. Germline V gene lookup returns CDR1 SQVTM and CDR2 ANQGSEA. The CDR3 is 13 amino acids. The covered CDR3 bases are TGCAGCGCTCGACAGGGGCGATTTGGCGAG. It is translated as CSARQGRFGE. The whole CDR3 reads CSARQGRFGEQYF.

This clone was picked up many times. The CDR3 goes on 3 residues after the read ends, and that part is filled in from the germline J gene. The V call is TRBV20-1, the J call TRBJ1-6; maybe TRBD1 (6 bases). V lost 1 base and J 6 bases, leaving 10 bases between the germline ends. The length of the CDR3 is 14 residues. CDR1 DFQATT and CDR2 SNEGSKA come from the germline V gene (reference sequence). The sequenced CDR3 bases are TGCAGTGCTAGAGTACAACAGGGTAATTCACCC. This encodes CSARVQQGNSP. The CDR3 reads in full as CSARVQQGNSPLHF.

This clone showed up many times. The sequence runs out 3 residues before the end of the CDR3; the remainder is reconstructed from the germline J gene. The V gene is TRBV19, the J gene TRBJ2-4; possibly TRBD1 or TRBD2 for D (5 bases each). CDR1 LNHDA and CDR2 SQIVND come from the germline V gene (reference sequence). This CDR3 has 14 amino acids. The V end was cut by 8 bases, the J end by 2 bases, with 13 bases between. Incomplete CDR3 DNA: TGTGCCAGTTCAGGGAGTGGGTCCAAAAACATT. Its translation: CASSGSGSKNI. The CDR3 reads in full as CASSGSGSKNIQYF.

This clone was recorded many times. From the germline J gene comes the end of the CDR3, since the read stops 3 residues before it. The chain joins TRBV6-2 or TRBV6-3 to TRBJ2-7; possible D gene TRBD2, 5 bases. The CDR3 is 12 amino acids. Trimming stripped 2 bases from V and 4 bases from J, with 6 bases between. Germline CDR1 reads MNHEY; CDR2 reads SVGEGT. CDR3 bases read: TGTGCCAGCAGTTACGGACTTTACGAG. Encoded protein: CASSYGLYE. In full, the CDR3 is CASSYGLYEQYF.

This clone showed up many times. CDR3 residues: CASSGGPRDPSTDTQYF. The sequenced part of the CDR3 DNA is TGTGCCAGCAGCGGGGGACCCCGAGACCCGAGCACAGATACG. The V gene is TRBV6-2 or TRBV6-3, the J gene TRBJ2-3, with a tentative D call TRBD2 (6 bases). The sequenced fragment ends 3 residues before the CDR3 boundary, so the rest is inferred from the germline J gene. CDR1 and CDR2 (germline): MNHEY, SVGEGT. V was cut by 6 bases and J by 0 bases, with 19 bases left in between. The CDR3 is made up of 17 amino acids.

This clone has a count of ten or more. Read sequence stops 3 residues before the CDR3 end, and the germline J gene provides the missing end. The J gene is TRBJ2-2, the V gene TRBV20-1; 9 bases align to TRBD1. Trimming at V came to 5 bases and at J to 6 bases, leaving 4 bases not matched to a gene. The CDR3 has 13 residues. Per germline, CDR1 DFQATT and CDR2 SNEGSKA (reference sequence). CDR3 bases read: TGCAGTGCTTCGGGACAGGGTGCCGGGGAG. Amino acid sequence: CSASGQGAGE. The complete CDR3 protein is CSASGQGAGELFF.

Only a few counts were recorded for this clone. Read coverage stops 3 residues before the CDR3 terminus; the germline J gene supplies the remainder. The chain carries TRBV5-8 and TRBJ2-7; D is perhaps TRBD2 (6 bases). V was trimmed by 3 bases and J by 5 bases, leaving 6 bases between them. The CDR3 has 11 amino acids. The germline gives CDR1 SGHTS, CDR2 YDEGEE. The CDR3 bases that were read are TGTGCCAGCAGCTGGGGGGACGAG. As protein: CASSWGDE. From start to end, the CDR3 is CASSWGDEQYF.

This clone has at least ten counts. The sequenced fragment ends 3 residues before the CDR3 boundary, so the rest is inferred from the germline J gene. The chain carries TRBV7-9 and TRBJ2-5; D possibly corresponds to TRBD2 (5 bases). V shed 5 bases and J shed 5 bases, with 18 bases lying between them. This CDR3 comprises 15 residues. Germline-derived CDR1 and CDR2 are SEHNR and FQNEAQ (reference sequence). CDR3 bases read: TGTGCCAGCAGCAAACGACATCGGACTCCGGAGACC. This sequence encodes CASSKRHRTPET. The full CDR3 protein reads CASSKRHRTPETQYF. Variable domain in full (rest from reference TRBV7-9 and TRBJ2-5): DTGVSQNPRHKITKRGQNVTFRCDPISEHNRLYWYRQTLGQGPEFLTYFQNEAQLEKSRLLSDRFSAERPKGSFSTLEIQRTEQGDSAMYLCASSKRHRTPETQYFGPGTRLLVL.

This clone was observed many times. The DNA ends 3 residues before the CDR3 does, and the rest of the CDR3 is filled in from the germline J gene. The chain employs TRBV2 and TRBJ2-3; 9 positions match TRBD2. The CDR3 is 15 amino acids. Germline CDR1 and CDR2: SNHLY and FYNNEI. The V segment lost 4 bases and the J segment 3 bases; nucleotides outside the gene matches: 5. This CDR3 reads CASSGLAASTDTQYF. The part of the CDR3 DNA that was read is TGTGCCAGCAGTGGACTAGCGGCTTCTACAGATACG.

There are many counts of this clone. The CDR3 is cut off 3 residues early in the read; its end comes from the germline J gene. The V and J genes are TRBV10-1 and TRBJ1-1, with a weak D call TRBD1 (6 bases). Germline V gene sequence: CDR1 WNHNN, CDR2 SYGVQD (reference sequence). The V end lost 4 bases, the J end lost 3 bases, and 15 bases lay between the germline ends. The CDR3 is made up of 15 amino acids. The sequenced CDR3 bases are TGCGCCAGCAGTGGTGTACAGGGTGGGTACACTGAA. Translation: CASSGVQGGYTE. Given in full, the CDR3 is CASSGVQGGYTEAFF.

Ten or more counts support this clone. The read halts 3 residues ahead of the CDR3 end, with the missing end drawn from the germline J gene. The J gene is TRBJ2-7, the V gene TRBV7-9; D is unresolved. Germline values: CDR1 SEHNR, CDR2 FQNEAQ (reference sequence). The CDR3 consists of 14 residues. V gave up 5 bases and J gave up 4 bases, with 15 bases separating them. The chain's CDR3 is CASSPRLQPYEQYF. The CDR3 DNA, read in part, is TGTGCCAGCAGCCCGCGACTGCAACCGTACGAG.

This clone came up many times. Read coverage stops 3 residues before the CDR3 terminus; the germline J gene supplies the remainder. The gene calls are TRBV6-4 and TRBJ2-3, with 11 bases fitting TRBD2. CDR3 length: 15 residues. J lost 4 bases, V lost 2 bases, and 2 bases had no gene match. CDR1 and CDR2 from the germline V gene are MRHNA and SNTAGT. The CDR3 bases that were read are TGTGCCAGCAGTGACGGGACTAGCGGCGCAGATACG. Residues: CASSDGTSGADT. The CDR3 reads in full as CASSDGTSGADTQYF.

This clone was picked up many times. The read ends 3 residues shy of where the CDR3 ends; the end is completed using the germline J gene. The chain couples TRBV14 to TRBJ2-5, with a possible D match to TRBD1 (6 bases). CDR1 and CDR2 from the germline V gene are SGHDN and FVKESK. The length of the CDR3 is 16 residues. Trimming removed 0 bases from V and 4 bases from J, with 15 bases in between. CDR3 protein: CASSQEAGAPGETQYF. CDR3 bases read: TGTGCCAGCAGCCAAGAGGCAGGGGCACCCGGAGAGACC.

This clone was detected many times. The CDR3 extends 3 residues past the end of the read, so its final part is completed from the germline J gene. V and J are TRBV10-3 and TRBJ2-2, with D possibly TRBD2 on 6 matching bases. CDR1 and CDR2 from the germline V gene are ENHRY and SYGVKD. V shed 4 bases and J shed 5 bases, with 23 bases lying between them. The CDR3 is 18 residues long. The CDR3 loop reads CAISGPQIAAGGTGELFF. CDR3 bases read: TGTGCCATCAGTGGGCCCCAGATAGCGGCTGGGGGTACCGGGGAG.

This clone has only a few counts. The CDR3 end falls 3 residues outside the read, so it is completed with the germline J gene. This rearrangement joins TRBV11-2 to TRBJ1-6; D unresolved. The germline V gene encodes CDR1 SGHAT and CDR2 FQNNGV. Trimming removed 5 bases at V and 8 bases at J, with 4 bases between. This CDR3 contains 11 residues. CDR3 DNA, as far as it was read: TGTGCCAGCAGCCAGGATTCACCC. It yields the protein CASSQDSP. From start to end, the CDR3 is CASSQDSPLHF.

This clone was observed at least ten times. The CDR3 goes on 3 residues after the read ends, and that part is filled in from the germline J gene. V gene TRBV18 combines with J gene TRBJ2-1, with a possible D match to TRBD2 (6 bases). The V gene's germline CDR1 is KGHSH and CDR2 LQKENI. The CDR3 is 14 amino acids. V was pared by 2 bases and J by 9 bases, with 14 bases between. Partial CDR3 DNA: TGTGCCAGCTCACCAATCGGGACTCAAGGTGAG. It is translated as CASSPIGTQGE. The whole CDR3 region reads CASSPIGTQGEQFF.

This clone has at least ten counts. The CDR3 goes on 3 residues after the read ends, and that part is filled in from the germline J gene. V is TRBV10-2 and J is TRBJ2-7, with 8 nucleotides matching TRBD2. This CDR3 region has 14 residues. Germline V gene lookup returns CDR1 WSHSY and CDR2 SAAADI. V trimming: 2 bases; J trimming: 3 bases; junction bases outside the gene matches: 3. The CDR3 sequence is CASSEPSGSYEQYF. The sequenced CDR3 bases are TGCGCCAGCAGTGAGCCCAGCGGGAGCTACGAG.

Ten or more counts support this clone. The read ends 3 residues early relative to the CDR3; the germline J gene fills the gap. The rearrangement links TRBV7-3 to TRBJ2-4; D perhaps matches TRBD2 (6 bases). The germline V gene has CDR1 SGHTA and CDR2 FQGTGA. V lost 3 bases and J 9 bases, leaving 12 bases between the germline ends. The CDR3 runs 13 residues. The covered CDR3 bases are TGTGCCAGCAGCTTGGGGGGAGCCTCCATT. It specifies CASSLGGASI. The entire CDR3 sequence reads CASSLGGASIQYF. The complete variable domain, with remaining parts taken from reference TRBV7-3 and TRBJ2-4, reads GAGVSQTPSNKVTEKGKYVELRCDPISGHTALYWYRQSLGQGPEFLIYFQGTGAADDSGLPNDRFFAVRPEGSVSTLKIQRTERGDSAVYLCASSLGGASIQYFGAGTRLSVL.

This clone was seen ten or more times. Sequencing ends 3 residues short of the CDR3 end; the germline J gene provides the rest. The V and J genes are TRBV18 and TRBJ2-2; 7 nucleotides align to TRBD1. Per germline, CDR1 KGHSH and CDR2 LQKENI. CDR3 size: 14 residues. The ends lost 3 bases at V and 6 bases at J; junction bases unmatched: 4. CDR3 DNA (partial): TGTGCCAGCTCACCCCTCACAGGGGCCGGGGAG. Residues: CASSPLTGAGE. The full CDR3 reads CASSPLTGAGELFF.

This clone was observed at least ten times. Sequencing ends 3 residues short of the CDR3 end; the germline J gene provides the rest. This chain links TRBV7-9 with TRBJ2-1; D tentatively fits TRBD1 or TRBD2 (5 bases each). Trimming took 0 bases from V and 4 from J, leaving 10 bases between them. This CDR3 is 15 amino acids long. Germline CDR1 is SEHNR and CDR2 is FQNEAQ (reference sequence). CDR3 DNA (partial): TGTGCCAGCAGCTTAGCGGGAGAGGGGTACAATGAG. Amino acids: CASSLAGEGYNE. The entire CDR3 is CASSLAGEGYNEQFF.

This clone was found many times. The CDR3 end lies 3 residues beyond the end of the read and is filled in from the germline J gene. This rearrangement joins TRBV19 to TRBJ1-2; maybe TRBD1 (6 bases). The CDR3 spans 16 residues. With 3 bases removed from V and 5 bases from J, the gap between germline ends came to 19 bases. CDR1 is LNHDA and CDR2 is SQIVND in the germline V gene (reference sequence). The part of the CDR3 DNA that was read is TGTGCCAGTAGTATCCCCGGGACACTCGGACAGTATGGC. Its protein product is CASSIPGTLGQYG. The full CDR3 reads CASSIPGTLGQYGYTF.

The table lists this clone with many counts. The CDR3 end lies 3 residues beyond the end of the read and is filled in from the germline J gene. V gene TRBV5-6 combines with J gene TRBJ1-4; 12 bases map to TRBD1. J lost 3 bases, V lost 3 bases, and 0 bases had no gene match. Germline CDR1 SGHDT, CDR2 YYEEEE. The CDR3 has 15 amino acids. CDR3 residues: CASSWDRGPNEKLFF. CDR3 DNA, as far as it was read: TGTGCCAGCAGCTGGGACAGGGGGCCTAATGAAAAA.

This clone was counted at least ten times. The CDR3 end falls 3 residues outside the read, so it is completed with the germline J gene. V and J are TRBV6-4 and TRBJ2-3; 12 bases align to TRBD2. V shed 10 bases, J shed 4 bases, and the junction held 12 bases outside the gene matches. This CDR3 comprises 16 residues. CDR1 is MRHNA and CDR2 is SNTAGT in the germline V gene. CDR3 DNA, as far as it was read: TGTGCCACCCTGACTAGCGGGAGAGTCGCGGCAGATACG. Its protein is CATLTSGRVAADT. The complete CDR3 sequence is CATLTSGRVAADTQYF.